This T cell receptor beta chain derives from a study of blood T cells in healthy people across ages. Regarding the study as a whole: Diversity was higher, and naive CD4+ cells more numerous, in long-lived donors than in aged donors.

Per sample, a minimum of 6 million PBMCs were isolated. Sample-barcoded 5' priming and a J-beta primer mix drove a second PCR of about 7 to 12 cycles. The authors tagged each cDNA molecule using a template-switch adaptor with 12 random nucleotides. Each CDR3 protein gets one entry after TCRdb re-called the 5' RACE reads with MiXCR. The sample includes about a million distinct CDR3 sequences, roughly half seen only once; the top ten take 20% to 25%. A remark on this clonotype: Its antigen is undetermined.

Sequenced: blood. This TCR came from a woman aged 60-75 years in good health.

The CDR3 nucleotides are TGCGCCAGCAGCTTGTCATCCACGACCTACGAGCAGTACTTC. Its protein product is CASSLSSTTYEQYF. The chain couples TRBV5-1 to TRBJ2-7; D remains unclear. The CDR3 totals 14 residues. CDR1 is SGHRS and CDR2 is YFSETQ in the germline V gene. V lost 1 base to trimming and J lost 2 bases, with 10 bases between them.